This passage covers 8 T cell receptor beta chains from one sample sequenced in a study of cytomegalovirus exposure and HLA in healthy donors. Clones were sequenced by immunoSEQ multiplex PCR, and TCRdb holds only the in-frame ones, with some missing. The sample holds roughly 140,000 clones, 85% to 90% seen once. Sequencing was performed on PBMCs. The source is a woman under 30 in good health and CMV-seropositive.

Only one count was recorded for this clone. The chain has TRBV11-2 and TRBJ2-1; 8 positions agree with TRBD1. J lost 6 bases, V lost 5 bases, and 9 bases had no gene match. The CDR3 sequence is 15 residues long. The germline V gene encodes CDR1 SGHAT and CDR2 FQNNGV. The CDR3 reads CASSPQGADSNEQFF. CDR3 DNA: TGTGCCAGCAGCCCGCAGGGGGCAGACTCCAATGAGCAGTTCTTC. Using reference TRBV11-2 and TRBJ2-1 for the parts outside the CDR3, the full variable domain is EAGVAQSPRYKIIEKRQSVAFWCNPISGHATLYWYQQILGQGPKLLIQFQNNGVVDDSQLPKDRFSAERLKGVDSTLKIQPAKLEDSAVYLCASSPQGADSNEQFFGPGTRLTVL.

The chain joins TRBV6-5 to TRBJ1-2, with 12 bases aligning to TRBD1. J was trimmed by 8 bases and V by 5 bases; bases with no gene match: 9. This CDR3 is built from 15 residues. Looked up from germline, CDR1 is MNHEY and CDR2 is SVGAGI. CDR3 sequence reads: CASSTGGQGAQGYTF. Written as DNA, the CDR3 is TGTGCCAGCAGTACAGGGGGACAGGGGGCTCAGGGCTACACCTTC.

The chain is built from TRBV5-1 and TRBJ1-1; TRBD1 might be the D (5 bases). With 4 bases removed from V and 4 bases from J, the gap between germline ends came to 11 bases. Germline lookup yields CDR1 SGHRS and CDR2 YFSETQ. The CDR3 runs 13 residues. CDR3 DNA sequence: TGCGCCAGCAGCGTAGACAGACTCACTGAAGCTTTCTTT. Its translation: CASSVDRLTEAFF.

The gene calls are TRBV9 and TRBJ2-7; 10 bases are a match to TRBD2. J gave up 5 bases and V 0 bases, and 8 bases lay outside the gene matches. Germline CDR1 is SGDLS and CDR2 is YYNGEE. The CDR3 is 16 amino acids. The CDR3 loop reads CASSVEPAGGPDEQYF. DNA of the CDR3: TGTGCCAGCAGCGTAGAGCCAGCGGGAGGGCCGGACGAGCAGTACTTC.

As for this clone: Relative to the germline gene, one junction end is altered; a read error may explain this. CDR3 nucleotide sequence: TGTGCTAGCAGCCGAAAGGGACTAGCGGTCAGGGCCCCCTACGAGCAGTACTTC. Its protein is CASSRKGLAVRAPYEQYF. The V gene is TRBV7-7, the J gene TRBJ2-7; TRBD2 matches 11 bases. The CDR3 totals 18 residues. Germline V gives CDR1 SSHAT, CDR2 FNYEAQ (reference sequence).

The rearrangement links TRBV6-1 to TRBJ2-3; 9 bases line up with TRBD2. V was clipped by 3 bases and J by 5 bases; unmatched bases: 6. CDR1 and CDR2 (germline): MNHNS, SASEGT. This CDR3 comprises 15 residues. CDR3: CASSEREGLGDTQYF. As DNA, the CDR3 is TGTGCCAGCAGTGAGCGGGAGGGCCTGGGAGATACGCAGTATTTT.

Concerning this clone itself: The junction departs from the called germline gene at one end, perhaps through a read error. V is TRBV11-3 and J is TRBJ1-2; tentative D call: TRBD1 (6 bases). Germline values: CDR1 SGHNT, CDR2 YENEEA. The CDR3 is 13 amino acids. DNA for the CDR3: TGTGCCAGCAGCCTAGACAGGTCCTATGGCTACACCTTC. The encoded protein is CASSLDRSYGYTF.

The V call is TRBV30, the J call TRBJ1-1; 8 positions agree with TRBD1. V trimming: 0 bases; J trimming: 10 bases; junction bases outside the gene matches: 10. In germline, CDR1 is GTSNPN, CDR2 SVGIG (reference sequence). The CDR3 is 14 residues long. The CDR3 region is CAWSVPQTGDSAFF. The CDR3, as DNA: TGTGCCTGGAGTGTACCACAGACAGGGGACTCAGCTTTCTTT.